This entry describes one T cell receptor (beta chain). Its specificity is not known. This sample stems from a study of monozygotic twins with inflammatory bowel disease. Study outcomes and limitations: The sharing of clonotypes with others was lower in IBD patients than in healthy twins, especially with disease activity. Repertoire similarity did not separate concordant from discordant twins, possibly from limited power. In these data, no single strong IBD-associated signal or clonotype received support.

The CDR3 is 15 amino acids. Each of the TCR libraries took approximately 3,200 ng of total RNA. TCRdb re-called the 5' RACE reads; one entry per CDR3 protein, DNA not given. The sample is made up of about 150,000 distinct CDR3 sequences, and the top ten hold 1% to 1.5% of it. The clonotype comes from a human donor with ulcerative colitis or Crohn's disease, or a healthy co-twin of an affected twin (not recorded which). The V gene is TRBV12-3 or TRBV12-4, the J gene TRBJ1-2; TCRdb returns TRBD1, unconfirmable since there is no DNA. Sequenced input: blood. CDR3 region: CASSLGQGADYGYTF.